One sample yielded the 19 T cell receptor beta chains listed below, sequenced in a study of shared clonotypes between healthy human individuals. TCRdb keeps only in-frame clones here, not all; method: immunoSEQ multiplex PCR. The table records about 2.4 million clones, over 85% of them present only once. The sequencing sample was made of naive CD4+ T cells from PBMCs. Subset given: CD45RA+ positively selected. The receptors derive from a man younger than 35 in good health. Some clones in this sample may be carry-over from other donors' samples.

The chain links TRBV9 to TRBJ2-1; D is unresolved. The length of the CDR3 is 15 residues. With 3 bases removed from V and 5 bases from J, the gap between germline ends came to 15 bases. The germline CDR1 and CDR2 sequences are SGDLS and YYNGEE. The CDR3 protein is CASSARVVPNNEQFF. Written as DNA, the CDR3 is TGTGCCAGCAGCGCACGGGTGGTCCCAAACAATGAGCAGTTCTTC.

The genes are TRBV5-1 and TRBJ2-2; the D is unclear. Germline CDR1 reads SGHRS; CDR2 reads YFSETQ. This CDR3 contains 16 residues. The V end lost 3 bases, the J end lost 3 bases, and 15 bases lay between the germline ends. The CDR3 region has the DNA TGCGCCAGCAGCTCGCTGGGTAATCTGTACACCGGGGAGCTGTTTTTT. Translation gives CASSSLGNLYTGELFF.

This clone was seen only once. The genes are TRBV6-1 and TRBJ2-7; D remains ambiguous. Trimming took off 2 bases at V and 2 bases at J, with 19 bases between the two ends. Germline V gene data show CDR1 as MNHNS and CDR2 as SASEGT. This CDR3 region has 17 residues. The CDR3 region is CASSERSAGAPPYEQYF. The DNA for the CDR3 is TGTGCCAGCAGTGAAAGATCGGCAGGCGCTCCCCCCTACGAGCAGTACTTC.

The chain couples TRBV6-4 to TRBJ1-2, with 8 bases identical to TRBD1. Germline V gene lookup returns CDR1 MRHNA and CDR2 SNTAGT. CDR3 size: 14 residues. The ends lost 8 bases at V and 7 bases at J; junction bases unmatched: 12. CDR3 bases: TGTGCCAGCGAAACTAAGGACAGGGCTTGTGGCTACACCTTC. This codes for CASETKDRACGYTF.

The chain combines TRBV11-2 with TRBJ2-7; 9 bases map to TRBD1. The CDR3 runs 15 residues. The V gene end was trimmed by 5 bases and the J gene end by 2 bases; junction bases not matched to a gene: 7. Germline CDR1 is SGHAT and CDR2 is FQNNGV. This CDR3 is CASSPRGTGPYEQYF. In DNA form, the CDR3 reads TGTGCCAGCAGCCCCAGAGGGACAGGGCCCTACGAGCAGTACTTC.

On this clone: The same CDR3 also results from other DNA sequences found in this sample. The chain is built from TRBV6-5 and TRBJ1-2; 9 bases map to TRBD1. Trimming removed 4 bases from V and 0 bases from J; junction bases left unmatched: 3. Per the germline V gene, CDR1 is MNHEY and CDR2 is SVGAGI. The CDR3 spans 15 residues. The CDR3 region has the DNA TGTGCCAGCAGTTTGGGGACAGGGACTAACTATGGCTACACCTTC. Its translation: CASSLGTGTNYGYTF.

The chain recombines TRBV29-1 with TRBJ1-2; D might be TRBD1 (6 bases). CDR1 and CDR2 from the germline V gene are SQVTM and ANQGSEA. The CDR3 loop spans 14 amino acids. V shed 6 bases and J shed 0 bases, with 14 bases lying between them. This CDR3 is CSVGGGLTNYGYTF. CDR3 nucleotides: TGCAGCGTGGGGGGGGGCCTCACTAACTATGGCTACACCTTC.

The chain has TRBV5-1 and TRBJ2-5; weak D call: TRBD2 (6 bases). Trimming shortened V by 2 bases and J by 2 bases, and 13 bases separated the two germline ends. Germline CDR1 SGHRS, CDR2 YFSETQ. The CDR3 consists of 15 residues. CDR3 nucleotide sequence: TGCGCCAGCAGCTTTGGGGTAGCGGCTCAAGAGACCCAGTACTTC. It specifies CASSFGVAAQETQYF.

The chain couples TRBV7-3 to TRBJ2-1; TRBD1 matches 10 bases. The CDR3 totals 14 residues. The V and J ends lost 4 bases and 7 bases, in that order; junction bases with no gene match: 4. Germline CDR1 is SGHTA and CDR2 is FQGTGA. The CDR3 sequence: CASSSPGQGNEQFF. The CDR3 region has the DNA TGTGCCAGCAGCTCTCCGGGACAGGGGAATGAGCAGTTCTTC.

The DNA for the CDR3 is TGTGCCAGCATCCCCAATCCGGGACAGGATAACTATGGCTACACCTTC. Translated, it gives CASIPNPGQDNYGYTF. J is TRBJ1-2 and V is TRBV28; 8 bases fit TRBD1. Germline assignment: CDR1 MDHEN and CDR2 SYDVKM. With 7 bases clipped from V and 1 base from J, the junction kept 11 bases outside the gene matches. The CDR3 extends over 16 amino acids.

V usage is TRBV5-4 and J usage is TRBJ2-3, with D perhaps given as TRBD1 or TRBD2 (7 bases each). In germline, CDR1 is SGHNT, CDR2 YYREEE (reference sequence). V was clipped by 0 bases and J by 3 bases, with 17 bases between them. CDR3 length: 17 amino acids. The CDR3 region is CASSLEIGGGGTDTQYF. DNA for the CDR3: TGTGCCAGCAGCTTGGAAATAGGGGGCGGGGGAACAGATACGCAGTATTTT. Based on the CDR3 plus reference TRBV5-4 and TRBJ2-3, the full variable domain is ETGVTQSPTHLIKTRGQQVTLRCSSQSGHNTVSWYQQALGQGPQFIFQYYREEENGRGNFPPRFSGLQFPNYSSELNVNALELDDSALYLCASSLEIGGGGTDTQYFGPGTRLTVL.

The rearrangement uses TRBV6-4 and TRBJ1-1, with TRBD1 as a possible D gene (5 bases). This CDR3 contains 14 residues. Germline lookup yields CDR1 MRHNA and CDR2 SNTAGT. Trimming shortened V by 6 bases and J by 1 base, and 12 bases separated the two germline ends. The CDR3: CASRGGVENTEAFF. The CDR3 nucleotides are TGTGCCAGCAGGGGAGGGGTGGAGAACACTGAAGCTTTCTTT.

The chain carries TRBV30 and TRBJ2-1; 7 bases are a match to TRBD2. CDR3 size: 16 residues. Germline V gives CDR1 GTSNPN, CDR2 SVGIG (reference sequence). Trimming removed 1 base from V and 8 bases from J; junction bases left unmatched: 14. The CDR3 coding sequence is TGTGCCTGGAGTGGTCACGGCGGGAGTTCGGCCTATGAGCAGTTCTTC. Its protein product is CAWSGHGGSSAYEQFF.

Concerning this clone itself: Other DNA sequences within the sample encode an identical CDR3. The J gene is TRBJ2-5, the V gene TRBV5-4; a weak D match, TRBD2 (5 bases). Trimming took 4 bases from V and 0 from J, leaving 10 bases between them. This CDR3 has 14 residues. In germline, CDR1 is SGHNT, CDR2 YYREEE (reference sequence). CDR3 sequence (DNA): TGTGCCAGCAGCCGCGGGCAGAACCAAGAGACCCAGTACTTC. Its protein is CASSRGQNQETQYF.

The J gene is TRBJ2-1, the V gene TRBV19; 8 nucleotides agree with TRBD2. There are 15 residues in the CDR3. V was pared by 1 base and J by 8 bases, with 7 bases of the junction left unmatched. Germline values: CDR1 LNHDA, CDR2 SQIVND (reference sequence). The CDR3 protein is CASSIAGRALDEQFF. The CDR3 DNA is TGTGCCAGTAGTATAGCCGGGAGGGCCTTGGATGAGCAGTTCTTC.

The chain is built from TRBV7-2 and TRBJ1-1, with D perhaps matching TRBD1 (5 bases). Trimming removed 4 bases at V and 0 bases at J, with 12 bases between. Germline values: CDR1 SGHTA, CDR2 FQGNSA. This CDR3 region has 15 residues. The CDR3 coding sequence is TGTGCCAGCAGCTACAGGCGAGCATTGAACACTGAAGCTTTCTTT. It yields the protein CASSYRRALNTEAFF.

The chain uses TRBV2 and TRBJ1-1; a weak D match, TRBD1 (5 bases). CDR1 SNHLY and CDR2 FYNNEI come from the germline V gene. Trimming removed 5 bases at V and 10 bases at J, with 17 bases between. This CDR3 contains 13 residues. CDR3 nucleotide sequence: TGTGCCAGCAGTCCCCAGGGCTCGTTGGCAGCTTTCTTT. Translation: CASSPQGSLAAFF.

V usage is TRBV30 and J usage is TRBJ2-7, with 11 bases aligning to TRBD2. This CDR3 contains 15 residues. Germline CDR1 and CDR2: GTSNPN and SVGIG (reference sequence). Trimming took 5 bases from V and 7 from J; bases not matched to a gene: 13. Here the CDR3 DNA reads TGTGCCTGGGGGGGCTATAGCGGGAGGGCCAGTGAGCAGTACTTC. It encodes CAWGGYSGRASEQYF.

As to this clone: Other nucleotide sequences in the sample specify the same CDR3. DNA for the CDR3: TGTGCCAGTAGTATACTAGCGGGAGGGCCCTACAATGAGCAGTTCTTC. It translates to CASSILAGGPYNEQFF. The chain is built from TRBV19 and TRBJ2-1, with 12 bases that match TRBD2. With 2 bases clipped from V and 2 bases from J, the junction kept 1 base outside the gene matches. CDR1 is LNHDA and CDR2 is SQIVND in the germline V gene (reference sequence). This CDR3 has 16 residues.